This TCR beta chain was retrieved from a study of blood T cell repertoires in COVID-19. Sequencing used immunoSEQ multiplex PCR; TCRdb keeps in-frame clones, though not all of them. This sample has approximately 160,000 clones; around 85% occur once, and the top ten carry 3.5% to 4%. The CDR3 contains 15 residues. CDR1 is LNHDA, CDR2 SQIVND, per germline (reference sequence). The V and J ends lost 4 bases and 4 bases, in that order; junction bases with no gene match: 9. V and J are TRBV19 and TRBJ1-1, with 7 bases aligning to TRBD1. This receptor was obtained from a woman in her sixties or seventies with acute or convalescent COVID-19. The sample consisted of peripheral blood. DNA of the CDR3: TGTGCCAGTAGTAGCCGACAGGGTCTTCTCACTGAAGCTTTCTTT. This translates into CASSSRQGLLTEAFF. The full variable domain, rest sourced from reference TRBV19 and TRBJ1-1, is DGGITQSPKYLFRKEGQNVTLSCEQNLNHDAMYWYRQDPGQGLRLIYYSQIVNDFQKGDIAEGYSVSREKKESFPLTVTSAQKNPTAFYLCASSSRQGLLTEAFFGQGTRLTVV.